A single sample gave rise to the 4 T cell receptor beta chains below, sequenced in a study of cytomegalovirus exposure and HLA in healthy donors. This PCR relied on a set of 60 Vbeta primers and 13 Jbeta primers. TCRdb keeps only in-frame clones here, not all; method: immunoSEQ multiplex PCR. The data show tens of thousands of clones, about 80% seen once. The sequenced material came from PBMCs. Source of these receptors: a male donor in good health and CMV-seronegative.

The V call is TRBV27, the J call TRBJ2-5, with unresolved D. V lost 6 bases to trimming and J lost 5 bases, with 16 bases between them. The germline V gene encodes CDR1 MNHEY and CDR2 SMNVEV (reference sequence). This CDR3 has 14 amino acids. The CDR3 here is CASSPYHNSETQYF. The CDR3 coding sequence is TGTGCCAGCAGCCCTTACCACAACAGCGAGACCCAGTACTTC.

The V and J genes are TRBV19 and TRBJ1-3; D ambiguous. CDR1 LNHDA and CDR2 SQIVND come from the germline V gene (reference sequence). The CDR3 consists of 14 residues. V was trimmed by 2 bases and J by 3 bases, leaving 8 bases between them. The CDR3 protein is CASSILSGGNTIYF. CDR3 sequence (DNA): TGTGCCAGTAGTATACTGTCAGGTGGAAACACCATATATTTT.

The rearrangement uses TRBV28 and TRBJ2-3, with 7 bases fitting TRBD2. Germline values: CDR1 MDHEN, CDR2 SYDVKM. V was pared by 4 bases and J by 5 bases, with 15 bases of the junction left unmatched. CDR3 length equals 17 residues. CDR3 bases: TGTGCCAGCAGTTCGCCGGCGGCTGGCGGGAGTCGAGATACGCAGTATTTT. Its translation is CASSSPAAGGSRDTQYF.

V and J are TRBV11-2 and TRBJ1-2, with 7 bases identical to TRBD1. After removal of 4 bases from V and 7 bases from J, the junction contained 15 bases not matched to a gene. The CDR3 runs 16 residues. CDR1 SGHAT and CDR2 FQNNGV come from the germline V gene. This CDR3 is CASSWSGTDTRRGYTF. The CDR3 coding sequence is TGTGCCAGCAGCTGGTCCGGGACAGACACACGCCGTGGCTACACCTTC.